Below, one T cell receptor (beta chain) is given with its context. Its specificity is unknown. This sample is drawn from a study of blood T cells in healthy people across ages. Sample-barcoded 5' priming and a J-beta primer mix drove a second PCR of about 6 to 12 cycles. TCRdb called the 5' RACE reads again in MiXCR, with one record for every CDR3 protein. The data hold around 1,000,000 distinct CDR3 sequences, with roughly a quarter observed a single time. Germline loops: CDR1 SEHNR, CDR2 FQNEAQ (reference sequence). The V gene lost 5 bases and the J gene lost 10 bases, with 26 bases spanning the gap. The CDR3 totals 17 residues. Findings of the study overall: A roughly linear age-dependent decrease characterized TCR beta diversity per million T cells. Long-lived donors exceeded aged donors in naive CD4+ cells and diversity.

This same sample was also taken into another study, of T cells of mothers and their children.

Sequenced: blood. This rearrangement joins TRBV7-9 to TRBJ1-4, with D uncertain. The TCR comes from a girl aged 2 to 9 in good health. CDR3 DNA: TGTGCCAGCAGCCAAATAAGCGACGAATCCGGAGGTTTAAAACTGTTTTTT. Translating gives CASSQISDESGGLKLFF.